A single sample is the source of the 13 T cell receptor beta chains below, sequenced in a study of shared clonotypes between healthy human individuals. This table comes from immunoSEQ multiplex PCR, and its TCRdb copy is limited to in-frame clones, with some not included. The repertoire holds about 820,000 clones, with 92% as singletons. Cells designated naive CD8 were CD45RO-negative and were positively selected for CCR7, with terminally differentiated effector memory CD45RA+ cells excluded. What was sequenced was naive CD8+ T cells sorted from blood. These receptors originate from a man younger than 40 in good health.

This chain connects TRBV10-2 to TRBJ2-7, with TRBD2 identical over 7 bases. Germline CDR1 WSHSY, CDR2 SAAADI. The CDR3 is made up of 14 amino acids. Trimming took 8 bases from V and 0 from J; bases not matched to a gene: 7. CDR3 loop: CASAVERGSYEQYF. CDR3 bases: TGCGCCAGCGCCGTTGAGCGGGGCTCCTACGAGCAGTACTTC.

The chain combines TRBV28 with TRBJ2-7; tentatively, D is TRBD2 (6 bases). The ends were cut back, 3 bases at V and 0 bases at J, with 15 bases in the middle. The CDR3 has 16 amino acids. Germline V CDR1 and CDR2: MDHEN, SYDVKM. CDR3 bases: TGTGCCAGCAGTTTCGCGGGGTCTAGGAGCTCCTACGAGCAGTACTTC. Protein sequence: CASSFAGSRSSYEQYF.

This chain joins TRBV7-9 and TRBJ1-1, with TRBD1 matching over 9 bases. Germline CDR1 reads SEHNR; CDR2 reads FQNEAQ (reference sequence). This CDR3 is built from 15 residues. The trim removed 5 bases at V and 3 bases at J, leaving 7 bases unmatched. In DNA form, the CDR3 reads TGTGCCAGCAGCAAAACCAGGACAGGGGACACTGAAGCTTTCTTT. Protein sequence: CASSKTRTGDTEAFF.

This chain connects TRBV7-9 to TRBJ1-1; D ambiguous. This CDR3 is 11 amino acids long. The germline gives CDR1 SEHNR, CDR2 FQNEAQ (reference sequence). Trimming removed 5 bases at V and 11 bases at J, with 12 bases between. In DNA form, the CDR3 reads TGTGCCAGCAGCACACCTCTTAGCGCTTTCTTT. Amino acids: CASSTPLSAFF.

This chain uses TRBV6-1 with TRBJ2-5; TRBD1 is a possible D gene (5 bases). The DNA end favors TRBJ2-7, so the J call may be wrong. The CDR3 consists of 17 residues. Germline assignment: CDR1 MNHNS and CDR2 SASEGT. CDR3 coding DNA: TGTGCCAGCAGTGAAGAGGATAGGATGGACATTGACCACGAGCAGTACTTC. Its protein is CASSEEDRMDIDHEQYF.

The rearrangement links TRBV7-9 to TRBJ2-3, with a possible D match to TRBD1 (6 bases). The ends were cut back, 2 bases at V and 5 bases at J, with 14 bases in the middle. The CDR3 runs to 15 residues. In germline, CDR1 is SEHNR, CDR2 FQNEAQ (reference sequence). The CDR3 spells CASSLPHRVVDTQYF. The CDR3 DNA reads TGTGCCAGCAGCTTACCTCACAGGGTTGTAGATACGCAGTATTTT.

This chain joins TRBV4-1 and TRBJ1-2; D gene ambiguous. CDR3 size: 13 residues. The germline V gene has CDR1 MGHRA and CDR2 YSYEKL. V was clipped by 1 base and J by 8 bases, with 11 bases between them. The DNA for the CDR3 is TGCGCCAGCAGCCAAGGTCGTCAAGGGGGCTACACCTTC. Its protein product is CASSQGRQGGYTF.

The rearrangement uses TRBV5-6 and TRBJ2-2; D unresolved. This CDR3 has 12 residues. The ends were cut back, 5 bases at V and 5 bases at J, with 7 bases in the middle. Germline V gene sequence: CDR1 SGHDT, CDR2 YYEEEE. The CDR3: CASSDETGELFF. The DNA of the CDR3 is TGTGCCAGCAGTGACGAGACCGGGGAGCTGTTTTTT.

Worth noting for this clone: Other DNA sequences in the same sample also yield this CDR3. The CDR3 is CASSLGTSGQETQYF. The CDR3 DNA reads as TGTGCCAGCAGCTTAGGGACTAGCGGTCAAGAGACCCAGTACTTC. The chain combines TRBV7-9 with TRBJ2-5; 10 nucleotides line up with TRBD2. The CDR3 loop spans 15 amino acids. Germline trimming cut 1 base from V and 2 bases from J; bases unmatched to any gene: 1. Germline assignment: CDR1 SEHNR and CDR2 FQNEAQ (reference sequence).

This clone was detected only once. This chain links TRBV4-1 with TRBJ2-1; 8 bases agree with TRBD2. This CDR3 has 16 residues. Looked up from germline, CDR1 is MGHRA and CDR2 is YSYEKL. J gave up 9 bases and V 1 base, and 11 bases lay outside the gene matches. CDR3 region: CASSQVVSGRNSEQFF. The CDR3 DNA reads TGCGCCAGCAGCCAAGTTGTAAGCGGGAGAAACAGTGAGCAGTTCTTC.

The V call is TRBV29-1, the J call TRBJ2-7, with D perhaps TRBD1 (6 bases). Between the trimmed V and J ends, which lost 2 bases and 5 bases, there was a span of 16 bases. The V gene's germline CDR1 is SQVTM and CDR2 ANQGSEA. This CDR3 spans 14 amino acids. CDR3 residues: CSVERAGAGDEQYF. Here the CDR3 DNA reads TGCAGCGTTGAACGGGCAGGGGCCGGGGACGAGCAGTACTTC.

The chain recombines TRBV27 with TRBJ2-7; a possible D gene is TRBD1 (7 bases). Germline assignment: CDR1 MNHEY and CDR2 SMNVEV (reference sequence). This CDR3 has 15 residues. V was clipped by 4 bases and J by 3 bases, with 16 bases between them. The CDR3, as DNA: TGTGCCAGCAGTTCCGGGACAGTGGGAGGCTACGAGCAGTACTTC. This codes for CASSSGTVGGYEQYF.

CDR3 sequence (DNA): TGTGCCAGCAAGGTACTAGCGGGATCTTTTTTCTACGAGCAGTACTTC. Translated, it gives CASKVLAGSFFYEQYF. V usage is TRBV7-3 and J usage is TRBJ2-7; 10 bases fit TRBD2. V gave up 7 bases and J gave up 3 bases; unmatched junction bases: 12. The germline V gene has CDR1 SGHTA and CDR2 FQGTGA. The CDR3 is 16 amino acids.